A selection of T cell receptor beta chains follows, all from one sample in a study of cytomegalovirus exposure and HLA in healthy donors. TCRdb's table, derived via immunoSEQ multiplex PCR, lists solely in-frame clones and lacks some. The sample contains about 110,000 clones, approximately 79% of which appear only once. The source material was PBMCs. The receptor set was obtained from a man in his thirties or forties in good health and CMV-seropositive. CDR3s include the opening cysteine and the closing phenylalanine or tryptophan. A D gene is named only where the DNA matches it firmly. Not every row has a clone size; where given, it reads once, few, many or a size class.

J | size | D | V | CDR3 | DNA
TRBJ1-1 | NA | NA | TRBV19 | CASSISMNTEAFF | TGTGCCAGTAGTATATCAATGAACACTGAAGCTTTCTTT
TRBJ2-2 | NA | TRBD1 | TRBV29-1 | CSVAQDRVNTGELFF | TGCAGCGTCGCCCAAGACAGGGTAAACACCGGGGAGCTGTTTTTT
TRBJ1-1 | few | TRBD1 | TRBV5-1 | CASSLGTGNTEAFF | TGCGCCAGCAGCTTGGGGACAGGGAACACTGAAGCTTTCTTT
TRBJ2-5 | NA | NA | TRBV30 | CAWRASAETQYF | TGTGCCTGGAGGGCTAGCGCAGAGACCCAGTACTTC
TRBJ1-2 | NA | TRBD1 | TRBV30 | CAWSSIQGSGYTF | TGTGCCTGGAGTTCAATACAGGGGAGTGGCTACACCTTC
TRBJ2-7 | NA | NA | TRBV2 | CASSGLGGAAASYEQYF | TGTGCCAGCAGCGGGTTGGGTGGTGCGGCGGCCAGCTACGAGCAGTACTTC
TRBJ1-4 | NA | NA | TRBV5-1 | CASSLSNGLKNEKLFF | TGCGCCAGCAGCTTGTCTAACGGACTTAAGAATGAAAAACTGTTTTTT
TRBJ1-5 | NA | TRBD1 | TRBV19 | CASSRTGHSNQPQHF | TGTGCCAGTAGTCGGACAGGTCACTCCAATCAGCCCCAGCATTTT
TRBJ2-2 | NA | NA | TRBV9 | CASSVGATGELFF | TGTGCCAGCAGCGTAGGCGCCACCGGGGAGCTGTTTTTT
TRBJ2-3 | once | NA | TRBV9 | CASSVGETDTQYF | TGTGCCAGCAGCGTAGGGGAGACAGATACGCAGTATTTT
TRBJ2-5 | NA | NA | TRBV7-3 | CASSFNNGGETQYF | TGTGCCAGCAGCTTCAATAACGGGGGAGAGACCCAGTACTTC
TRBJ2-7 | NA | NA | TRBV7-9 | CASSLGEEPTYEQYF | TGTGCCAGCAGCTTAGGGGAGGAACCCACCTACGAGCAGTACTTC
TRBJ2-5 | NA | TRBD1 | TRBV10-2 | CASSGTGDFQETQYF | TGCGCCAGCAGTGGGACAGGGGATTTTCAAGAGACCCAGTACTTC
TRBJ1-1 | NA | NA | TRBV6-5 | CASSRPGVGTEAFF | TGTGCCAGCAGCCGCCCAGGGGTTGGAACTGAAGCTTTCTTT
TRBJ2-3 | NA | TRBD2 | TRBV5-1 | CASSRGGAGTDTQYF | TGCGCCAGCAGCCGCGGGGGGGCGGGCACAGATACGCAGTATTTT
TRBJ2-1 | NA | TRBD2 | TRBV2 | CAAVRVRGKGEQFF | TGTGCCGCGGTTAGAGTGCGGGGGAAGGGGGAGCAGTTCTTC
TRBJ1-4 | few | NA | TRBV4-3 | CASSQDRGGDEKLFF | TGCGCCAGCAGCCAAGACCGGGGGGGGGATGAAAAACTGTTTTTT
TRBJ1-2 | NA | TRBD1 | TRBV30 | CAWGPGTGDGYTF | TGTGCCTGGGGTCCCGGGACAGGGGATGGCTACACCTTC
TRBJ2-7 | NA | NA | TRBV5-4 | CASSLGQEDEQYF | TGTGCCAGCAGCTTGGGACAGGAGGACGAGCAGTACTTC
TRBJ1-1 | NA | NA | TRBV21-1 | CASSKPNAGTENTEAFF | TGTGCCAGCAGCAAGCCTAATGCCGGGACAGAGAACACTGAAGCTTTCTTT
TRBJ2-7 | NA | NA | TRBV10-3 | CAISEGQVYEQYF | TGTGCCATCAGTGAGGGTCAGGTTTACGAGCAGTACTTC